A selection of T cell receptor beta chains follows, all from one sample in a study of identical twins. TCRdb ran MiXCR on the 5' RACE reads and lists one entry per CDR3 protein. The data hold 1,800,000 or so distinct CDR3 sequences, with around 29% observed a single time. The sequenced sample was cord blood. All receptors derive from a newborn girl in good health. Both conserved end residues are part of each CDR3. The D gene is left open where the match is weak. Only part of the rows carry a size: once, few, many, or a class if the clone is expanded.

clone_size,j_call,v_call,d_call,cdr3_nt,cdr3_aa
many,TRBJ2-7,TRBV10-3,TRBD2,TGTGCCATCAGGGGCCGGTCCGGACTAGCGGGTCCCTACGAGCAGTACTTC,CAIRGRSGLAGPYEQYF
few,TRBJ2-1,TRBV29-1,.,TGCAGCGTTGGGCGGGACTGGGGACGATCATCCTACAATGAGCAGTTCTTC,CSVGRDWGRSSYNEQFF
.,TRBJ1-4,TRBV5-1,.,TGCGCCAGCAGCCCCACCCCTCAGGGAGGGAATGAAAAACTGTTTTTT,CASSPTPQGGNEKLFF
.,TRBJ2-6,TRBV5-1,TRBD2,TGCGCCAGCAGCTCGGACCCTAGCGGATCCTCTGGGGCCAACGTCCTGACTTTC,CASSSDPSGSSGANVLTF
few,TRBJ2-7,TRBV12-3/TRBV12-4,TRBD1,TGTGCCAGCAGTTTAGCGGGGACAGGCATAGGAGAGCAGTACTTC,CASSLAGTGIGEQYF
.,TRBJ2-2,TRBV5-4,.,TGTGCCAGCAGCACCGGAGGGGGGCGCGTTAATAGCGGGGAGCTGTTTTTT,CASSTGGGRVNSGELFF
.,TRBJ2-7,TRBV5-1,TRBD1,TGCGCCAGCAGCTTGGCGCAGGGGGCTAGCTACAATGAGCAGTACTTC,CASSLAQGASYNEQYF
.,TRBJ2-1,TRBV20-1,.,TGCAGTGCGCTAACGCCGGGAGCTGAGCAGTCCTTC,CSALTPGAEQSF
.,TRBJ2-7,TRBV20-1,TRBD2,TGCAGTGCTAGAGATTTGAGGGAGGGCCGGCAGTACTTC,CSARDLREGRQYF
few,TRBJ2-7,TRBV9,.,TGTGCCAGCAGCGTAGTAGGAATTAGGGCTCTTGACTCCTACGAGCAGTACTTC,CASSVVGIRALDSYEQYF
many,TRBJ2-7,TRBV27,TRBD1,TGTGCCACCCAGAGCCAGGGGGCCTTCGAGCAGTACTTC,CATQSQGAFEQYF
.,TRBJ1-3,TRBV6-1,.,TGTGCCAGCAGTGAACGCGGGAACACCATATATTTT,CASSERGNTIYF
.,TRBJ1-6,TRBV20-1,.,TGCAGTGCTAGAGTCACGGACATCCGTAATTCACCCCTCCACTTT,CSARVTDIRNSPLHF
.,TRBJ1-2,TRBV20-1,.,TGCATTGCACAGGGAGGCTATGGCTACACCTTC,CIAQGGYGYTF
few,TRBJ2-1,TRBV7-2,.,TGTGCCAGCAGCTTAGCGAGCTTAGGAGACTGGGGCAATGAGCAGTTCTTC,CASSLASLGDWGNEQFF
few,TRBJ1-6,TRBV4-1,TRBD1,TGCGCCAGCAGCCACCCGACAGGGGATAATTCACCCCTCCACTTT,CASSHPTGDNSPLHF
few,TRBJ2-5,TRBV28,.,TGTGCCAGCAGCACCCCGGGGATGAAGACCCAGTACTTC,CASSTPGMKTQYF
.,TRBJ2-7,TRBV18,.,TGTGCCAGCTCACCACCTGCAGTTCGCTTCTACGAGCAGTACTTC,CASSPPAVRFYEQYF
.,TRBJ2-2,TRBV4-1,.,TGCGCCAGCAGCCAAACTGACACCGGGGAGCTGTTTTTT,CASSQTDTGELFF
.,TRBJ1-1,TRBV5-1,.,TGCGCGCTAGGGTTTAGAGAAGGGAACACTGAAGCTTTCTTT,CALGFREGNTEAFF
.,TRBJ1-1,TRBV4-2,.,TGTGCCAGCAGCCAAGGGTGGCAGGGTGGAACTGAAGCTTTCTTT,CASSQGWQGGTEAFF
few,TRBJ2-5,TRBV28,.,TGTGCCAGCAGTTTCCAACGTTTCCAAGAGACCCAGTACTTC,CASSFQRFQETQYF
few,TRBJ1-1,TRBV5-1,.,TGCGCCACAATGTTGGGGGCCAGATCCACTGAAGCTTTCTTT,CATMLGARSTEAFF
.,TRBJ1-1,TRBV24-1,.,TGTGCCACCAGTGAGGGCCAGGAAGACACTGAAGCTTTCTTT,CATSEGQEDTEAFF
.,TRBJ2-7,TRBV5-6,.,TGTGCCAGCAGCCAGGGTAGATGGGAGCAGTACTTC,CASSQGRWEQYF
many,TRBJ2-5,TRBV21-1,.,TGTGCCAGCAGCAAATCCCGACAGGGTTGGTGGTACTTC,CASSKSRQGWWYF
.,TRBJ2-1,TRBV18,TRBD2,TGTGCCAGCTCACCAGGGCTTAGCGGGCAGCAGTTCTTC,CASSPGLSGQQFF
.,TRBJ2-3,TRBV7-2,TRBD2,TGTGCCAGCAGCCCCAGGCGGCTAGCGGGAGCCGATACGCAGTATTTT,CASSPRRLAGADTQYF